This T cell receptor beta chain stems from a study of regulatory T cells in long-lasting Graves disease. Only a few counts were recorded for this clonotype. Building the TCR beta libraries relied on iRepertoire HTBI primers, and CDR3 regions underwent Arm-PCR. TCRdb re-called the multiplex PCR reads through MiXCR, storing one row per CDR3 protein. Altogether 310,000 or so distinct CDR3 sequences are present, around 21% being singletons, with the ten largest covering 45% to 70%. The CDR3 spans 15 residues. V lost 3 bases and J lost 0, with 9 bases in between. Germline CDR1 is LNHDA and CDR2 is SQIVND (reference sequence). This sample's time point: persistent/refractory GD, antithyroid drugs over 5 years with positive TRAb. From PBMCs, RNA was extracted and then used to make the TCR library.

The chain is built from TRBV19 and TRBJ1-5, with D unresolved. The sequencing used peripheral blood mononuclear cells (PBMCs), collected when the disease was refractory, from a patient treated with antithyroid drugs. This receptor was obtained from a female donor with Graves disease. This chain's CDR3 is CASSISGNSNQPQHF. The CDR3 DNA follows: TGTGCCAGTAGTATTTCCGGGAATAGCAATCAGCCCCAGCATTTT.